This passage covers 4 T cell receptor beta chains from one sample sequenced in a study of CD8 T cells in ankylosing spondylitis. TCRdb re-analysed the 5' RACE reads in MiXCR, keeping a single row per CDR3 protein. This table has 100,000 or so distinct CDR3 sequences, 24% appearing once. The source material was synovial fluid, either unsorted or a sorted T cell fraction (not recorded which). The receptors come from a male donor with ankylosing spondylitis.

The V call is TRBV12-3 or TRBV12-4, the J call TRBJ1-2; maybe TRBD1 (6 bases). Trimming took 3 bases from V and 7 from J, leaving 12 bases between them. This CDR3 has 13 residues. The CDR3 loop is CASSFRRGGGYTF. In nucleotides, the CDR3 is TGTGCCAGCAGTTTCCGCAGGGGTGGTGGCTACACCTTC.

The table lists this clonotype with a count of one. The chain couples TRBV30 to TRBJ2-7; D possibly corresponds to TRBD1 (6 bases). Trimming removed 2 bases at V and 2 bases at J, with 13 bases between. Germline CDR1 is GTSNPN and CDR2 is SVGIG (reference sequence). The CDR3 runs to 14 residues. Here the CDR3 DNA reads TGTGCCTGGAGTAACGGACAGACACCCTACGAGCAGTACTTC. Protein sequence: CAWSNGQTPYEQYF. The entire variable domain, with the rest obtained from reference TRBV30 and TRBJ2-7, is as follows: SQTIHQWPATLVQPVGSPLSLECTVEGTSNPNLYWYRQAAGRGLQLLFYSVGIGQISSEVPQNLSASRPQDRQFILSSKKLLLSDSGFYLCAWSNGQTPYEQYFGPGTRLTVT.

This clonotype was seen ten or more times. This chain links TRBV24-1 with TRBJ2-5; unclear D gene. The CDR3 is 12 residues long. Between the trimmed V and J ends, which lost 5 bases and 0 bases, there was a span of 3 bases. CDR1 is KGHDR, CDR2 SFDVKD, per germline. In nucleotides, the CDR3 is TGTGCCACCAGTGGGGACCAAGAGACCCAGTACTTC. It specifies CATSGDQETQYF.

The chain is built from TRBV14 and TRBJ2-5; TRBD2 matches 9 bases. Germline CDR1 and CDR2: SGHDN and FVKESK. The CDR3 is 14 residues long. After removal of 4 bases from V and 4 bases from J, the junction contained 4 bases not matched to a gene. CDR3 amino acids: CASSPPGLAETQYF. The CDR3 bases are TGTGCCAGCAGCCCACCGGGACTAGCAGAGACCCAGTACTTC. The whole variable domain, remainder taken from reference TRBV14 and TRBJ2-5, is EAGVTQFPSHSVIEKGQTVTLRCDPISGHDNLYWYRRVMGKEIKFLLHFVKESKQDESGMPNNRFLAERTGGTYSTLKVQPAELEDSGVYFCASSPPGLAETQYFGPGTRLLVL.